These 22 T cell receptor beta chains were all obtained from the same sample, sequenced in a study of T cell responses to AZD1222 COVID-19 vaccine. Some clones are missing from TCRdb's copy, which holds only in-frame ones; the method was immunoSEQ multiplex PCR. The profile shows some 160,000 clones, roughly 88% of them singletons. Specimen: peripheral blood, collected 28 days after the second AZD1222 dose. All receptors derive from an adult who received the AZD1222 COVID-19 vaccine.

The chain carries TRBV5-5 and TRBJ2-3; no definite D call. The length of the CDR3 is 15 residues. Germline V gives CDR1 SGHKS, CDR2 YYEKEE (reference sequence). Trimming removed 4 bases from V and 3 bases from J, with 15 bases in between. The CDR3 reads CASSRSPPPTDTQYF. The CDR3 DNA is TGTGCCAGCAGCCGAAGCCCACCCCCAACAGATACGCAGTATTTT.

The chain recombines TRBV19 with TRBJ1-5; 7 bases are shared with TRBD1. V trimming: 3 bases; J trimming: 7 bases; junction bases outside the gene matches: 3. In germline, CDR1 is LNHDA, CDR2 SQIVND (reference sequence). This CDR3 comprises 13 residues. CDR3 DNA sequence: TGTGCCAGTAGTATCAGAGGGGGCCAGCCCCAGCATTTT. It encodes CASSIRGGQPQHF.

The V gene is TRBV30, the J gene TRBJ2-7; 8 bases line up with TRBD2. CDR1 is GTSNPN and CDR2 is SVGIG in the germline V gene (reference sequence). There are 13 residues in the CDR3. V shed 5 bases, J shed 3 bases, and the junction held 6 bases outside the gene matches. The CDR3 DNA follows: TGTGCCTGGGGCGGGACTAGTGACTACGAGCAGTACTTC. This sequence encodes CAWGGTSDYEQYF.

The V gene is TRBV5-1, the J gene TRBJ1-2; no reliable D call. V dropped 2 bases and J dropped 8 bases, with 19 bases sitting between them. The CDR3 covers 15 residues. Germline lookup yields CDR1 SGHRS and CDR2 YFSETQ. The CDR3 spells CASSLSLILPGGYTF. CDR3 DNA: TGCGCCAGCAGCTTATCGTTGATCCTTCCTGGGGGCTACACCTTC.

The CDR3 here is CASSLLTGGVLSEQFF. The DNA for the CDR3 is TGTGCCAGCAGCTTATTGACAGGGGGCGTGTTAAGTGAGCAGTTCTTC. The J gene is TRBJ2-1, the V gene TRBV7-9, with 10 nucleotides matching TRBD1. Germline V gives CDR1 SEHNR, CDR2 FQNEAQ (reference sequence). The CDR3 loop spans 16 amino acids. J lost 9 bases, V lost 2 bases, and 10 bases had no gene match.

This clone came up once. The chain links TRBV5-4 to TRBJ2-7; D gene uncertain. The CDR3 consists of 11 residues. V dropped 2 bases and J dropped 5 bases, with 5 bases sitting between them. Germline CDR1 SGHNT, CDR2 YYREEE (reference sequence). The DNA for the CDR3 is TGTGCCAGCAGCTTCGAGGACGAGCAGTACTTC. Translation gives CASSFEDEQYF.

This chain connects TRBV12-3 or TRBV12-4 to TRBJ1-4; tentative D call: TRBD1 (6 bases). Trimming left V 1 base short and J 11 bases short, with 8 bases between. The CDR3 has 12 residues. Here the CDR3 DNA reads TGTGCCAGCAGTTTAGGGACAGTCAAACTGTTTTTT. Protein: CASSLGTVKLFF.

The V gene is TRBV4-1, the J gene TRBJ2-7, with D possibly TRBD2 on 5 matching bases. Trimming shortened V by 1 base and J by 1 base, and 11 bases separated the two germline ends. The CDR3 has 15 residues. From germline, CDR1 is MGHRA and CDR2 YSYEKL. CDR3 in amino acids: CASSQVWTQSYEQYF. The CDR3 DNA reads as TGCGCCAGCAGCCAAGTGTGGACTCAGTCCTACGAGCAGTACTTC.

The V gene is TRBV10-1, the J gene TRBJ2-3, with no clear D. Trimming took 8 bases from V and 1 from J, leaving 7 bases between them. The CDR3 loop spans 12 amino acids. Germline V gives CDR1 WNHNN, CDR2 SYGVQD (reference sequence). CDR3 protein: CASASGTDTQYF. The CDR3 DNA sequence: TGCGCCAGCGCGAGCGGCACAGATACGCAGTATTTT.

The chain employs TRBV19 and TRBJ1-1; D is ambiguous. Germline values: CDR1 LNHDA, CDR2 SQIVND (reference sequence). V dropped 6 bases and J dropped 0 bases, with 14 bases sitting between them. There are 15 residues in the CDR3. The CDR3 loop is CASSPPRPMNTEAFF. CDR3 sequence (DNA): TGTGCCAGTAGCCCGCCCAGACCAATGAACACTGAAGCTTTCTTT.

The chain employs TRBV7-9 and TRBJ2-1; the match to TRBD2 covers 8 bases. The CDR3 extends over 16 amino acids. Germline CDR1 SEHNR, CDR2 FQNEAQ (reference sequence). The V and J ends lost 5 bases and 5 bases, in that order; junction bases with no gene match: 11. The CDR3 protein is CASSRQLAVLNNEQFF. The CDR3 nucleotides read TGTGCCAGCAGCCGCCAACTAGCGGTGTTGAACAATGAGCAGTTCTTC.

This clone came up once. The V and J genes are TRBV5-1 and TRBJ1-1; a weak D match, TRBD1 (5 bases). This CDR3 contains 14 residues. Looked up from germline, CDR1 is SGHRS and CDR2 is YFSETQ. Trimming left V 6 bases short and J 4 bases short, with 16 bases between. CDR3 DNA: TGCGCCAGCACCAGAAGGGAAAGGGGCACTGAAGCTTTCTTT. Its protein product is CASTRRERGTEAFF.

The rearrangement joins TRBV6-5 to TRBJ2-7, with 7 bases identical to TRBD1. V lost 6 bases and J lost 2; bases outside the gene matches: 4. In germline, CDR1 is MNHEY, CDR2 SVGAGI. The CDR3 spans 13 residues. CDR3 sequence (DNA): TGTGCCAGCAGGACGACAGGGCCCTACGAGCAGTACTTC. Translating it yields CASRTTGPYEQYF.

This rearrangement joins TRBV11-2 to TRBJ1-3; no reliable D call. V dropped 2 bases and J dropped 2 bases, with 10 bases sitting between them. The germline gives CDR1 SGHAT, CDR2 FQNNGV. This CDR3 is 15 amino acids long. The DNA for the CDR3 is TGTGCCAGCAGCTTAAAACAAGGGACTGGAAACACCATATATTTT. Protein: CASSLKQGTGNTIYF.

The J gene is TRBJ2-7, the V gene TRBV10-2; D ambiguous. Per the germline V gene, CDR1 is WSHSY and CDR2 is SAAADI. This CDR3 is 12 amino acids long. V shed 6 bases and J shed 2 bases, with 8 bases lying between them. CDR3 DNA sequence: TGCGCCAGCAGGGCTGCCGCCTACGAGCAGTACTTC. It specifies CASRAAAYEQYF.

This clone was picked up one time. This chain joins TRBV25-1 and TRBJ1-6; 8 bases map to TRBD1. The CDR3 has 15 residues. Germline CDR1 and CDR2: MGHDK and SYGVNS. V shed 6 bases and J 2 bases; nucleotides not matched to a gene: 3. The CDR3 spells CASSGQGTYNSPLHF. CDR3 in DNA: TGTGCCAGCAGCGGACAGGGCACCTATAATTCACCCCTCCACTTT.

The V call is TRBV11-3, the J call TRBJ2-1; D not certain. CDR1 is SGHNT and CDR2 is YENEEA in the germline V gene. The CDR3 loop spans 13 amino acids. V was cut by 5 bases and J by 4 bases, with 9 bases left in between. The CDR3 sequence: CASSPTTYNEQFF. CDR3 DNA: TGTGCCAGCAGCCCAACCACATACAATGAGCAGTTCTTC.

CDR3 nucleotides: TGCAGCGTCGTAACTTATAGCAATCAGCCCCAGCATTTT. It yields the protein CSVVTYSNQPQHF. This chain joins TRBV29-1 and TRBJ1-5; D gene uncertain. V lost 6 bases and J lost 0, with 9 bases in between. Germline CDR1 and CDR2: SQVTM and ANQGSEA. The CDR3 is made up of 13 amino acids.

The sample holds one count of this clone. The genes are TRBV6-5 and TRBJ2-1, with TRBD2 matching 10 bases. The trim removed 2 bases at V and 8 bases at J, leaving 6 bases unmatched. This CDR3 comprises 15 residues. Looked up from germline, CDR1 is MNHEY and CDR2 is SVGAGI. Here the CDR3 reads CASSYSGGAFDEQFF. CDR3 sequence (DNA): TGTGCCAGCAGTTACAGCGGGGGGGCCTTCGATGAGCAGTTCTTC.

This CDR3 is CASRRDGSSYNEQFF. CDR3 DNA: TGCGCCAGCAGACGGGACGGTAGCTCCTACAATGAGCAGTTCTTC. The rearrangement uses TRBV5-1 and TRBJ2-1; D is tentatively TRBD1 or TRBD2 (5 bases each). CDR1 and CDR2 (germline): SGHRS, YFSETQ. The CDR3 is 15 residues long. V lost 5 bases and J lost 0, with 12 bases in between.

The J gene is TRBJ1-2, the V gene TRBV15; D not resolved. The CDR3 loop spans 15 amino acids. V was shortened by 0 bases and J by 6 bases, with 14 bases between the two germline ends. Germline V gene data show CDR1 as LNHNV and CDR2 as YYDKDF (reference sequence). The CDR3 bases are TGTGCCACCAGCAGAGATGGTGTAAACAGAAATGGCTACACCTTC. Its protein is CATSRDGVNRNGYTF.

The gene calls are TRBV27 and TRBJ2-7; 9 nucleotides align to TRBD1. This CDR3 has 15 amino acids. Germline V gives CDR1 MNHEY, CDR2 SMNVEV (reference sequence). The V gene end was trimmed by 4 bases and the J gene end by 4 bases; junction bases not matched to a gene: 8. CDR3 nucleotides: TGTGCCAGCAGTTCGGCAGGACAGGGGTCTTACGAGCAGTACTTC. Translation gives CASSSAGQGSYEQYF.